Detailed here is one T cell receptor beta chain. What it binds is unknown. Sorting that relied on CD45RO/CCR7/CD25/CD127/CD95/CD27 yielded CD4+ naive, central memory, regulatory and stem cell-like memory cells. The data originate from a study of beta chain features in type 1 diabetes. Expressed TCRB transcripts got sequenced, as all isolated RNA was reverse transcribed. Here immunoSEQ multiplex PCR was the method, and the copy in TCRdb shows in-frame clones only, minus some. The sample yields about 140,000 clones, roughly 9.7% seen once. This CDR3 is built from 15 residues. CDR1 is SGHRS and CDR2 is YFSETQ in the germline V gene. Trimming shortened V by 4 bases and J by 0 bases, and 14 bases separated the two germline ends. Study-level points and caveats: Compared to healthy donors, patients appeared to have naive, central memory and Treg TCRB repertoires that were more alike. When cDNA is sequenced, cells with high TCR expression could be over-represented. There was a moderate but significant shortening of TCRB CDR3s in all four CD4+ subsets of Type 1 diabetes patients.

This clonotype was obtained from a woman aged 40 to 50 in good health. Sequenced sample: central memory CD4+ T cells from blood. The chain links TRBV5-1 to TRBJ2-7; possibly TRBD1 for D (5 bases). This chain's CDR3 is CASSQGSTGSYEQYF. CDR3 in DNA: TGCGCCAGCAGCCAGGGATCAACGGGCTCCTACGAGCAGTACTTC.